These T cell receptor beta chains were read from a single sample in a study of control samples from healthy donors and cancer patients. Some clones are missing from TCRdb's copy, which holds only in-frame ones; the method was immunoSEQ multiplex PCR. This sample has some 130,000 clones, with 85% to 95% found just once. Sequenced sample: blood. Every receptor here comes from a man aged 25-45 years in good health. The conserved cysteine and the conserved F or W are not part of the CDR3 here. Fields, in order: V gene, CDR3 length, CDR3 protein.

v_call: TRBV5-8; cdr3_length: 14; cdr3_aa: ASRNAVGGLTDTQY
v_call: TRBV2; cdr3_length: 11; cdr3_aa: ATRWHSNQPQH
v_call: TRBV6-2/TRBV6-3; cdr3_length: 13; cdr3_aa: ASSPPGTGWNEQF
v_call: TRBV30; cdr3_length: 12; cdr3_aa: AWSPRGGLVPQH
v_call: TRBV30; cdr3_length: 11; cdr3_aa: AWGDSPNTEAF
v_call: TRBV5-5; cdr3_length: 14; cdr3_aa: ASSSNPAGSNQPQH
v_call: TRBV3-1/TRBV3-2; cdr3_length: 14; cdr3_aa: ASSRDRSATNEKLF
v_call: TRBV28; cdr3_length: 13; cdr3_aa: ASSTRQGGSTEAF
v_call: TRBV6-2/TRBV6-3; cdr3_length: 17; cdr3_aa: ASSYDGLAGSLAKNIQY
v_call: TRBV5-1; cdr3_length: 13; cdr3_aa: ASSLASGVYNEQF